This T cell receptor beta chain was obtained from a study of glioma-infiltrating T cells. General study results and limits: Gliomas, especially low-grade, showed above-expected tissue-blood divergence; non-neoplastic patients showed below.

V lost 7 bases and J 5 bases, leaving 9 bases between the germline ends. Germline V gives CDR1 SQVTM, CDR2 ANQGSEA. The CDR3 length is 10 residues. Using RNA template, CDR3s of TCR alpha and beta were amplified with iRepertoire arm-PCR. TCRdb called the multiplex PCR reads again in MiXCR, with one record for every CDR3 protein. Here the sample spans about 140,000 distinct CDR3 sequences, about two fifths being singletons. The table lists this clonotype with a few counts. Its specificity is not known. This clonotype was sampled from a human donor with low-grade glioma or glioblastoma, undergoing nonglioma brain surgery, or in good health (not recorded which). The chain links TRBV29-1 to TRBJ2-7; D gene unclear. Sample: glioma tissue, nonneoplastic brain tissue, or PBMCs (not recorded which). CDR3 in DNA: TGCAGCGCCGAGTCGGACGAGCAGTACTTC. Amino acids: CSAESDEQYF.